The 21 T cell receptor beta chains below all came from one sample that was sequenced in a study of T cell responses to AZD1222 COVID-19 vaccine. Data came from immunoSEQ multiplex PCR; TCRdb stores just in-frame clones and leaves some out. The sample lists around 110,000 clones, 87% occurring once. Material: peripheral blood, obtained on day 0 of AZD1222 vaccination. The receptors were gathered from an adult in good health.

This chain connects TRBV19 to TRBJ2-7; 8 bases match TRBD1. J was trimmed by 2 bases and V by 6 bases; bases with no gene match: 9. The germline CDR1 and CDR2 sequences are LNHDA and SQIVND (reference sequence). The CDR3 covers 15 residues. This CDR3 reads CASSPFGTGAYEQYF. The CDR3 coding sequence is TGTGCCAGTAGCCCCTTCGGGACAGGTGCCTACGAGCAGTACTTC.

V usage is TRBV7-9 and J usage is TRBJ1-4; weak D call: TRBD1 (6 bases). The CDR3 length is 15 residues. From germline, CDR1 is SEHNR and CDR2 FQNEAQ (reference sequence). Between the trimmed V and J ends, which lost 2 bases and 3 bases, there was a span of 10 bases. The CDR3 here is CASSLSPGANEKLFF. In nucleotides, the CDR3 is TGTGCCAGCAGCTTATCCCCAGGGGCTAATGAAAAACTGTTTTTT.

The rearrangement uses TRBV5-1 and TRBJ1-5; D possibly corresponds to TRBD1 (6 bases). Trimming pared 0 bases from V and 7 bases from J, leaving 11 bases between. The CDR3 contains 14 residues. CDR1 is SGHRS, CDR2 YFSETQ, per germline. CDR3 DNA: TGCGCCAGCAGCTTGGTTACAGGGTGGCAGCCCCAGCATTTT. Protein product: CASSLVTGWQPQHF.

This chain joins TRBV6-5 and TRBJ1-3; D remains ambiguous. CDR1 and CDR2 (germline): MNHEY, SVGAGI. The CDR3 extends over 16 amino acids. V lost 0 bases to trimming and J lost 0 bases, with 9 bases between them. The CDR3 sequence is CASSYSIQTSGNTIYF. CDR3 bases: TGTGCCAGCAGTTACTCGATACAGACCTCTGGAAACACCATATATTTT.

V is TRBV9 and J is TRBJ2-7; TRBD2 aligns across 12 bases. With V trimmed by 2 bases and J by 2 bases, 2 bases remained unmatched. The CDR3 is 15 residues long. CDR1 and CDR2 (germline): SGDLS, YYNGEE. CDR3 amino acids: CASSVTSGGTYEQYF. In nucleotides, the CDR3 is TGTGCCAGCAGCGTCACTAGCGGGGGGACCTACGAGCAGTACTTC. Full variable domain (rest looked up from reference TRBV9 and TRBJ2-7): DSGVTQTPKHLITATGQRVTLRCSPRSGDLSVYWYQQSLDQGLQFLIQYYNGEERAKGNILERFSAQQFPDLHSELNLSSLELGDSALYFCASSVTSGGTYEQYFGPGTRLTVT.

This chain links TRBV5-1 with TRBJ1-1, with TRBD1 matching 10 bases. CDR1 is SGHRS and CDR2 is YFSETQ in the germline V gene. Losses at the gene ends were 2 bases for V and 7 bases for J; bases not matched to a gene: 11. The CDR3 length is 16 residues. The CDR3 DNA follows: TGCGCCAGCAGCTTCGATCCGGGGACAGGGGACCATGAAGCTTTCTTT. It encodes CASSFDPGTGDHEAFF.

This chain links TRBV10-3 with TRBJ2-3; TRBD1 aligns across 8 bases. The J segment lost 5 bases and the V segment lost 3 bases, leaving 7 bases of the junction unmatched. The CDR3 has 15 residues. Germline V lookup: CDR1 ENHRY, CDR2 SYGVKD. CDR3 residues: CAISDSHTGGDTQYF. The CDR3 coding sequence is TGTGCCATCAGTGATTCCCACACAGGGGGAGATACGCAGTATTTT.

V usage is TRBV9 and J usage is TRBJ1-1; possible D gene TRBD1, 5 bases. CDR1 and CDR2 (germline): SGDLS, YYNGEE. This CDR3 contains 14 residues. Trimming pared 0 bases from V and 1 base from J, leaving 7 bases between. As DNA, the CDR3 is TGTGCCAGCAGCGTAGGGGGCGCGAACACTGAAGCTTTCTTT. Protein: CASSVGGANTEAFF.

This clone came up once. The rearrangement uses TRBV10-3 and TRBJ1-1; D gene ambiguous. The CDR3 loop spans 14 amino acids. Trimming shortened V by 11 bases and J by 1 base, and 17 bases separated the two germline ends. CDR1 is ENHRY and CDR2 is SYGVKD in the germline V gene. The CDR3 region is CAGSGDKGNTEAFF. The CDR3 DNA sequence: TGTGCCGGGTCTGGAGACAAGGGGAACACTGAAGCTTTCTTT.

The chain joins TRBV27 to TRBJ2-3; unclear D gene. CDR1 and CDR2 (germline): MNHEY, SMNVEV (reference sequence). Deletions cut 4 bases from V and 8 bases from J, with 10 bases between. The CDR3 length is 12 residues. CDR3 nucleotide sequence: TGTGCCAGCAGTTCAGTGGATGGTACGCAGTATTTT. Translation gives CASSSVDGTQYF.

The V call is TRBV28, the J call TRBJ1-4; D remains ambiguous. V was pared by 8 bases and J by 4 bases, with 11 bases between. The CDR3 has 13 amino acids. The germline CDR1 and CDR2 sequences are MDHEN and SYDVKM. Here the CDR3 reads CASARTVNEKLFF. The CDR3 DNA reads as TGTGCCAGCGCCCGGACGGTTAATGAAAAACTGTTTTTT.

There are a few counts of this clone. The CDR3 DNA is TGTGCCAGCAGCCCCCAGGGGGATTCTGGCTACACCTTC. Its protein product is CASSPQGDSGYTF. The chain uses TRBV7-9 and TRBJ1-2; 7 bases agree with TRBD1. V lost 5 bases to trimming and J lost 7 bases; unmatched junction nucleotides: 7. From germline, CDR1 is SEHNR and CDR2 FQNEAQ (reference sequence). The CDR3 is 13 amino acids.

The V gene is TRBV19, the J gene TRBJ1-2, with 7 bases matching TRBD1. Germline-derived CDR1 and CDR2 are LNHDA and SQIVND (reference sequence). The J segment lost 10 bases and the V segment lost 9 bases, leaving 11 bases of the junction unmatched. This CDR3 has 12 amino acids. The CDR3 DNA is TGTGCCAGCCGCGGACAGGAGAAAGACTACACCTTC. Protein sequence: CASRGQEKDYTF.

The rearrangement uses TRBV2 and TRBJ2-7; tentatively, D is TRBD1 or TRBD2 (5 bases each). The CDR3 loop spans 13 amino acids. Trimming took 8 bases from V and 2 from J, leaving 13 bases between them. The germline gives CDR1 SNHLY, CDR2 FYNNEI. CDR3 nucleotide sequence: TGTGCCAGCGCCTGGACGGGACCCTACGAGCAGTACTTC. Its protein product is CASAWTGPYEQYF.

The rearrangement joins TRBV10-2 to TRBJ1-5, with D unresolved. Trimming left V 6 bases short and J 7 bases short, with 16 bases between. The CDR3 is 14 amino acids. CDR1 WSHSY and CDR2 SAAADI come from the germline V gene. The CDR3 region is CASRENSRGQPQHF. The CDR3 DNA sequence: TGCGCCAGCAGGGAAAATTCTCGGGGACAGCCCCAGCATTTT.

The gene calls are TRBV5-1 and TRBJ2-7, with D possibly being TRBD2 (6 bases). The CDR3 is 13 amino acids. Germline CDR1 reads SGHRS; CDR2 reads YFSETQ. Trimming removed 2 bases at V and 6 bases at J, with 12 bases between. CDR3 sequence reads: CASSLARDSEQYF. Here the CDR3 DNA reads TGCGCCAGCAGCTTAGCGAGGGACTCCGAGCAGTACTTC.

The V gene is TRBV3-1 (or the pseudogene TRBV3-2), the J gene TRBJ2-4; 11 nucleotides match TRBD2. The germline V gene has CDR1 LGHDT and CDR2 YNNKEL (reference sequence). CDR3 size: 15 residues. Trimming took 1 base from V and 11 from J; bases not matched to a gene: 7. CDR3 coding DNA: TGTGCCAGCAGCCAAGCGCAAACTAGCGGGGGACTTCAGTACTTC. This encodes CASSQAQTSGGLQYF.

The chain combines TRBV5-1 with TRBJ2-3; tentative D call: TRBD2 (5 bases). CDR1 and CDR2 from the germline V gene are SGHRS and YFSETQ. This CDR3 has 15 residues. V lost 0 bases and J lost 3, with 11 bases in between. CDR3 loop: CASSLVPGKTDTQYF. Written as DNA, the CDR3 is TGCGCCAGCAGCTTGGTGCCGGGGAAGACAGATACGCAGTATTTT.

V usage is TRBV19 and J usage is TRBJ2-3; D assignment may be TRBD1 or TRBD2 (6 bases each). Trimming took 3 bases from V and 0 from J, leaving 10 bases between them. The CDR3 contains 15 residues. CDR1 LNHDA and CDR2 SQIVND come from the germline V gene (reference sequence). CDR3 DNA: TGTGCCAGTAGTATCCGGGGGCGCAGCACAGATACGCAGTATTTT. This gives the protein CASSIRGRSTDTQYF.

The CDR3 DNA follows: TGTGCCAGCAGTGACAGTTCTAGCGGTGCCTACGAGCAGTACTTC. It codes for CASSDSSSGAYEQYF. The rearrangement links TRBV2 to TRBJ2-7, with 7 bases identical to TRBD2. The CDR3 has 15 amino acids. With 3 bases clipped from V and 2 bases from J, the junction kept 7 bases outside the gene matches. The germline V gene has CDR1 SNHLY and CDR2 FYNNEI.

The J gene is TRBJ2-3, the V gene TRBV4-1; no clear D gene. Per the germline V gene, CDR1 is MGHRA and CDR2 is YSYEKL. The germline V and J ends were trimmed by 4 bases and 1 base, with 9 bases remaining between them. There are 14 residues in the CDR3. The CDR3 loop reads CASSRSSGTDTQYF. In nucleotides, the CDR3 is TGCGCCAGCAGCCGTTCTAGTGGCACAGATACGCAGTATTTT.